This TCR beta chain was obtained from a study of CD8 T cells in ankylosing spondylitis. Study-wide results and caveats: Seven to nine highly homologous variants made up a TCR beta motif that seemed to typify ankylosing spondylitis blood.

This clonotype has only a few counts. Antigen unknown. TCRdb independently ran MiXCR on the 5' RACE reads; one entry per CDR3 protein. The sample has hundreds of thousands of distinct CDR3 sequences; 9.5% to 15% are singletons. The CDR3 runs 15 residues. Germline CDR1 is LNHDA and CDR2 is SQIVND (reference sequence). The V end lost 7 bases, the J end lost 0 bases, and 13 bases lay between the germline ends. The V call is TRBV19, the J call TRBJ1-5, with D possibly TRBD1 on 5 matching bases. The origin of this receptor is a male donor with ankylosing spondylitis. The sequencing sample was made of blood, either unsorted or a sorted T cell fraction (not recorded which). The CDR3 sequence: CASIGRDYSNQPQHF. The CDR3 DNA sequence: TGTGCCAGTATCGGCCGGGACTATAGCAATCAGCCCCAGCATTTT. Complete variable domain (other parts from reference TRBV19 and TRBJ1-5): DGGITQSPKYLFRKEGQNVTLSCEQNLNHDAMYWYRQDPGQGLRLIYYSQIVNDFQKGDIAEGYSVSREKKESFPLTVTSAQKNPTAFYLCASIGRDYSNQPQHFGDGTRLSIL.